These 27 T cell receptor beta chains share one sample of origin, sequenced in a study of blood T cell repertoires in COVID-19. Only in-frame clones appear in the TCRdb table, and some are missing; sequencing was by immunoSEQ multiplex PCR. The sample comprises a few hundred thousand clones, around 85% of which are singletons, and roughly 0.94% rests with the top ten. The sample comprised peripheral blood. The receptors shown here come from a human donor with COVID-19, enrolled during active disease. The donor label of this sample is uncertain.

This clone has more than one count but fewer than ten. The gene calls are TRBV28 and TRBJ1-1; 7 bases align to TRBD1. The germline CDR1 and CDR2 sequences are MDHEN and SYDVKM. This CDR3 is built from 16 residues. V lost 3 bases and J lost 0; bases outside the gene matches: 7. The CDR3 nucleotides are TGTGCCAGCAGTTTTTTAAGGCAGGGGGTGAACACTGAAGCTTTCTTT. Its protein product is CASSFLRQGVNTEAFF. Full variable domain (remainder filled in from reference TRBV28 and TRBJ1-1): DVKVTQSSRYLVKRTGEKVFLECVQDMDHENMFWYRQDPGLGLRLIYFSYDVKMKEKGDIPEGYSVSREKKERFSLILESASTNQTSMYLCASSFLRQGVNTEAFFGQGTRLTVV.

This sequence joins TRBV29-1 and TRBJ1-1, with D tentatively TRBD1 (6 bases). Trimming took 1 base from V and 11 from J, leaving 17 bases between them. Germline CDR1 is SQVTM and CDR2 is ANQGSEA. The CDR3 runs to 13 residues. The CDR3 region is CSVEGGRNTGAFF. CDR3 in DNA: TGCAGCGTTGAAGGGGGGCGGAACACTGGGGCTTTCTTT.

The chain has TRBV28 and TRBJ2-5; 9 bases map to TRBD2. Germline CDR1 reads MDHEN; CDR2 reads SYDVKM. Losses at the gene ends were 8 bases for V and 3 bases for J; bases not matched to a gene: 4. The CDR3 contains 13 residues. The CDR3 loop reads CASLAGVEETQYF. DNA of the CDR3: TGTGCCAGCTTAGCGGGAGTGGAAGAGACCCAGTACTTC. Drawing the rest from reference TRBV28 and TRBJ2-5, the complete variable domain is DVKVTQSSRYLVKRTGEKVFLECVQDMDHENMFWYRQDPGLGLRLIYFSYDVKMKEKGDIPEGYSVSREKKERFSLILESASTNQTSMYLCASLAGVEETQYFGPGTRLLVL.

CDR3 loop: CASSIETGLNEKLFF. CDR3 nucleotide sequence: TGTGCCAGTAGTATCGAAACAGGGCTTAATGAAAAACTGTTTTTT. The chain employs TRBV19 and TRBJ1-4, with a tentative D call TRBD1 (6 bases). The germline CDR1 and CDR2 sequences are LNHDA and SQIVND (reference sequence). This CDR3 has 15 residues. Trimming took 3 bases from V and 4 from J, leaving 12 bases between them. Based on the CDR3 plus reference TRBV19 and TRBJ1-4, the full variable domain is DGGITQSPKYLFRKEGQNVTLSCEQNLNHDAMYWYRQDPGQGLRLIYYSQIVNDFQKGDIAEGYSVSREKKESFPLTVTSAQKNPTAFYLCASSIETGLNEKLFFGSGTQLSVL.

The CDR3 nucleotides read TGTGCCAGCAGTTCCTGGACAGCTAACTATGGCTACACCTTC. Protein product: CASSSWTANYGYTF. V usage is TRBV28 and J usage is TRBJ1-2, with D possibly TRBD1 on 6 matching bases. CDR1 and CDR2 (germline): MDHEN, SYDVKM. The CDR3 runs 14 residues. V was cut by 4 bases and J by 0 bases, with 9 bases left in between.

The rearrangement joins TRBV29-1 to TRBJ2-7; 12 nucleotides agree with TRBD1. CDR3 length equals 14 residues. The junction had 8 bases not matched to a gene; V was cut back by 6 bases and J by 5 bases. The germline gives CDR1 SQVTM, CDR2 ANQGSEA. This chain's CDR3 is CSVVTGTGGDEQYF. As DNA, the CDR3 is TGCAGCGTCGTTACCGGGACAGGGGGCGACGAGCAGTACTTC.

The chain employs TRBV7-3 and TRBJ1-2; D ambiguous. This CDR3 region has 12 residues. Germline assignment: CDR1 SGHTA and CDR2 FQGTGA. The V end lost 1 base, the J end lost 6 bases, and 6 bases lay between the germline ends. CDR3 DNA sequence: TGTGCCAGCAGCTTAAACGGGGATGGCTACACCTTC. Residues: CASSLNGDGYTF.

The J gene is TRBJ2-3, the V gene TRBV3-1 (or the pseudogene TRBV3-2); 13 bases map to TRBD2. CDR1 LGHDT and CDR2 YNNKEL come from the germline V gene (reference sequence). The CDR3 is 17 amino acids. V shed 4 bases, J shed 4 bases, and the junction held 8 bases outside the gene matches. CDR3 sequence: CASSPMGLAGMADTQYF. The DNA for the CDR3 is TGTGCCAGCAGCCCGATGGGACTAGCGGGGATGGCAGATACGCAGTATTTT.

This chain joins TRBV9 and TRBJ2-3; the match to TRBD2 covers 10 bases. The CDR3 runs 14 residues. The J segment lost 9 bases and the V segment lost 2 bases, leaving 6 bases of the junction unmatched. CDR1 SGDLS and CDR2 YYNGEE come from the germline V gene. CDR3 loop: CASSVASGSGTQYF. The DNA for the CDR3 is TGTGCCAGCAGCGTGGCTAGCGGGAGTGGAACGCAGTATTTT.

The CDR3 region is CASSNKGPGTNIQYF. Here the CDR3 DNA reads TGTGCCAGTAGTAACAAGGGGCCGGGGACTAACATTCAGTACTTC. This chain links TRBV19 with TRBJ2-4; tentative D call: TRBD2 (6 bases). The CDR3 length is 15 residues. Looked up from germline, CDR1 is LNHDA and CDR2 is SQIVND (reference sequence). The ends were cut back, 4 bases at V and 7 bases at J, with 17 bases in the middle.

CDR3 sequence (DNA): TGTGCCAGCCTAAAACAGGGGAACTATGGCTACACCTTC. Its translation is CASLKQGNYGYTF. The chain couples TRBV28 to TRBJ1-2, with 7 bases that match TRBD1. The V gene end was trimmed by 8 bases and the J gene end by 2 bases; junction bases not matched to a gene: 5. CDR1 and CDR2 (germline): MDHEN, SYDVKM. This CDR3 spans 13 amino acids.

In its sample, this clone was seen a few times. The chain uses TRBV6-5 and TRBJ1-4; 7 positions match TRBD1. Germline assignment: CDR1 MNHEY and CDR2 SVGAGI. Trimming at V came to 5 bases and at J to 11 bases, leaving 8 bases not matched to a gene. This CDR3 is 13 amino acids long. CDR3 loop: CASSTLQDRKLFF. The CDR3 DNA reads TGTGCCAGCAGTACCCTACAGGACAGGAAACTGTTTTTT.

CDR3 sequence reads: CASSPNIGRETQYF. The CDR3 DNA follows: TGTGCCAGCAGCCCCAATATCGGGAGAGAGACCCAGTACTTC. J is TRBJ2-5 and V is TRBV6-5; a weak D match, TRBD2 (6 bases). Trimming took 6 bases from V and 4 from J, leaving 15 bases between them. The CDR3 totals 14 residues. Per the germline V gene, CDR1 is MNHEY and CDR2 is SVGAGI.

This clone was observed a handful of times. This sequence joins TRBV5-8 and TRBJ1-5; the D gene is possibly TRBD1 (6 bases). The CDR3 consists of 15 residues. CDR1 SGHTS and CDR2 YDEGEE come from the germline V gene. Trimming took 4 bases from V and 3 from J, leaving 14 bases between them. CDR3 coding DNA: TGTGCCAGCAGCAGGGGGGGCGCAGACAATCAGCCCCAGCATTTT. Protein: CASSRGGADNQPQHF. The full variable domain, rest sourced from reference TRBV5-8 and TRBJ1-5, is EAGVTQSPTHLIKTRGQQATLRCSPISGHTSVYWYQQALGLGLQFLLWYDEGEERNRGNFPPRFSGRQFPNYSSELNVNALELEDSALYLCASSRGGADNQPQHFGDGTRLSIL.

With regard to this clone: At one of its ends the junction is not consistent with the germline gene, which may arise from a read error. The CDR3 region is CASTKRLAGGQGETQYF. The CDR3 nucleotides read TGTGCTAGCACCAAACGGCTAGCGGGAGGGCAGGGGGAGACCCAGTACTTC. The chain combines TRBV7-7 with TRBJ2-5, with 12 nucleotides matching TRBD2. The CDR3 spans 17 residues. Per germline, CDR1 SSHAT and CDR2 FNYEAQ (reference sequence).

The rearrangement links TRBV3-1 (or the pseudogene TRBV3-2) to TRBJ1-1; D unresolved. The CDR3 covers 14 residues. CDR1 and CDR2 (germline): LGHDT, YNNKEL (reference sequence). V gave up 5 bases and J gave up 1 base, with 11 bases separating them. The CDR3 is CASSTRLQNTEAFF. CDR3 nucleotide sequence: TGTGCCAGCAGCACTCGACTTCAGAACACTGAAGCTTTCTTT.

The CDR3 protein is CASSLGNGVSTDTQYF. The CDR3 DNA reads TGTGCCAGCAGTCTCGGGAATGGGGTTAGCACAGATACGCAGTATTTT. This chain links TRBV27 with TRBJ2-3; D perhaps matches TRBD2 (5 bases). This CDR3 spans 16 amino acids. Germline CDR1 is MNHEY and CDR2 is SMNVEV (reference sequence). V was shortened by 5 bases and J by 0 bases, with 15 bases between the two germline ends.

This chain connects TRBV5-1 to TRBJ2-5; D possibly corresponds to TRBD2 (6 bases). Trimming pared 4 bases from V and 4 bases from J, leaving 17 bases between. The germline V gene encodes CDR1 SGHRS and CDR2 YFSETQ. The CDR3 sequence is 15 residues long. For the CDR3, the DNA is TGCGCCAGCAGCAAGGACACCCGGCGGGGAGAGACCCAGTACTTC. It codes for CASSKDTRRGETQYF.

The V call is TRBV6-2 or TRBV6-3, the J call TRBJ2-2; D gene ambiguous. CDR1 MNHEY and CDR2 SVGEGT come from the germline V gene. Trimming pared 5 bases from V and 0 bases from J, leaving 13 bases between. The CDR3 covers 16 residues. The CDR3 sequence is CASSPFGPSNTGELFF. CDR3 bases: TGTGCCAGCAGTCCCTTTGGGCCCTCGAACACCGGGGAGCTGTTTTTT.

The chain recombines TRBV7-8 with TRBJ2-1; a possible D gene is TRBD2 (5 bases). Germline V CDR1 and CDR2: SGHVS, FQNEAQ. This CDR3 has 14 residues. Between the trimmed V and J ends, which lost 5 bases and 1 base, there was a span of 9 bases. The CDR3 spells CASSRTRSYNEQFF. The CDR3 DNA sequence: TGTGCCAGCAGCCGCACTAGGTCCTACAATGAGCAGTTCTTC. The full variable domain, in which reference TRBV7-8 and TRBJ2-1 provide the parts outside the CDR3, is GAGVSQSPRYKVAKRGQDVALRCDPISGHVSLFWYQQALGQGPEFLTYFQNEAQLDKSGLPSDRFFAERPEGSVSTLKIQRTQQEDSAVYLCASSRTRSYNEQFFGPGTRLTVL.

The chain links TRBV28 to TRBJ2-1, with 7 bases that match TRBD2. Germline V lookup: CDR1 MDHEN, CDR2 SYDVKM. The ends lost 5 bases at V and 6 bases at J; junction bases unmatched: 10. The CDR3 runs to 15 residues. CDR3 bases: TGTGCCAGCAGTGGCGGGAGCGAATGGGGCAATGAGCAGTTCTTC. Translated, it gives CASSGGSEWGNEQFF.

This clone was seen a single time. The chain combines TRBV9 with TRBJ1-4; 9 positions match TRBD1. The CDR3 runs to 19 residues. Germline V gene lookup returns CDR1 SGDLS and CDR2 YYNGEE. Trimming at V came to 0 bases and at J to 3 bases, leaving 12 bases not matched to a gene. CDR3 residues: CASSVAPTGQGGPNEKLFF. CDR3 coding DNA: TGTGCCAGCAGCGTAGCTCCTACGGGACAGGGAGGCCCTAATGAAAAACTGTTTTTT.

The V gene is TRBV30, the J gene TRBJ1-5; 8 positions agree with TRBD1. V was clipped by 2 bases and J by 5 bases; unmatched bases: 8. CDR3 length equals 15 residues. Germline lookup yields CDR1 GTSNPN and CDR2 SVGIG (reference sequence). The CDR3 spells CAWSFGQGFDQPQHF. CDR3 DNA: TGTGCCTGGAGTTTCGGACAGGGCTTCGATCAGCCCCAGCATTTT.

This chain links TRBV30 with TRBJ2-2; a weak D match, TRBD2 (5 bases). The length of the CDR3 is 15 residues. Trimming removed 4 bases at V and 4 bases at J, with 16 bases between. Germline V gene data show CDR1 as GTSNPN and CDR2 as SVGIG (reference sequence). The CDR3: CAWKRFSAVTGELFF. CDR3 in DNA: TGTGCCTGGAAAAGGTTTAGCGCTGTCACCGGGGAGCTGTTTTTT.

The J gene is TRBJ1-5, the V gene TRBV2; D uncertain. Trimming removed 0 bases from V and 11 bases from J, with 11 bases in between. Germline V gene lookup returns CDR1 SNHLY and CDR2 FYNNEI. The CDR3 has 13 residues. CDR3 DNA: TGTGCCAGCAGTGAAGCGCCTCCCCAGGCCCAGCATTTT. Encoded protein: CASSEAPPQAQHF.

The chain has TRBV5-6 and TRBJ2-7; 7 bases are a match to TRBD2. The CDR3 extends over 15 amino acids. V was pared by 0 bases and J by 3 bases, with 6 bases of the junction left unmatched. Germline CDR1 is SGHDT and CDR2 is YYEEEE. Written as DNA, the CDR3 is TGTGCCAGCAGCTTGGTAGAGGGAGGGCTCTACGAGCAGTACTTC. This translates into CASSLVEGGLYEQYF.

The chain couples TRBV7-9 to TRBJ2-7, with TRBD1 as a possible D gene (6 bases). Germline-derived CDR1 and CDR2 are SEHNR and FQNEAQ (reference sequence). Trimming pared 4 bases from V and 2 bases from J, leaving 15 bases between. The CDR3 is 15 amino acids. The CDR3 loop is CASSSTDRFAYEQYF. The CDR3 bases are TGTGCCAGCAGCTCCACAGACAGGTTTGCCTACGAGCAGTACTTC.